The next 18 T cell receptor beta chains were all read from a single sample in a study of T cell responses to AZD1222 COVID-19 vaccine (dated by TCRdb to the early 2020s). The receptor library was made with the immunoSEQ multiplex PCR assay. This immuneACCESS table, as held by TCRdb, lists in-frame sequences with V and J called but not all clones. Of the missing ones, under half trace to an unresolved V gene in checked studies; the others have no known cause. This sample gives about 110,000 clones in total; about 94% of them show up just once. Approximately 2.8% of the sample is taken by the ten largest. Read against the paper, the sample's time point label means: about 28 days (+/-7) after the second vaccine dose. Here the sequenced sample was peripheral blood, taken 28 days after the second AZD1222 dose. The receptors shown here come from an adult who received the AZD1222 COVID-19 vaccine.

The table lists this clone with a count of one. The V gene is TRBV3-1 (or the pseudogene TRBV3-2), the J gene TRBJ1-1; unclear D gene. The CDR3 sequence is 13 residues long. V was pared by 0 bases and J by 5 bases, with 7 bases between. Germline V gene data show CDR1 as LGHDT and CDR2 as YNNKEL (reference sequence). In DNA form, the CDR3 reads TGTGCCAGCAGCCAAGAGCGCGGTACTGAAGCTTTCTTT. Its protein product is CASSQERGTEAFF.

The chain employs TRBV10-1 and TRBJ2-5; D gene ambiguous. Per germline, CDR1 WNHNN and CDR2 SYGVQD (reference sequence). Trimming took off 4 bases at V and 0 bases at J, with 6 bases between the two ends. The CDR3 consists of 13 residues. The CDR3 region has the DNA TGCGCCAGCAGTGCCCAGTACCAAGAGACCCAGTACTTC. Encoded protein: CASSAQYQETQYF.

The chain joins TRBV3-1 (or the pseudogene TRBV3-2) to TRBJ1-5; the D is unclear. The V gene's germline CDR1 is LGHDT and CDR2 YNNKEL (reference sequence). The CDR3 is 14 residues long. V was pared by 3 bases and J by 7 bases, with 13 bases between. CDR3 in DNA: TGTGCCAGCAGCCATGGAAGGGTTGGCCAGCCCCAGCATTTT. Encoded protein: CASSHGRVGQPQHF.

The chain has TRBV19 and TRBJ1-1; D perhaps matches TRBD1 (5 bases). This CDR3 region has 15 residues. Looked up from germline, CDR1 is LNHDA and CDR2 is SQIVND (reference sequence). With 10 bases removed from V and 3 bases from J, the gap between germline ends came to 21 bases. DNA of the CDR3: TGTGCCACCGCCCCGTGGGGGGATGGGGACACTGAAGCTTTCTTT. Its translation: CATAPWGDGDTEAFF.

The chain is built from TRBV2 and TRBJ1-6; D is undetermined. The CDR3 has 15 residues. Deletions cut 5 bases from V and 0 bases from J, with 8 bases between. Germline CDR1 and CDR2: SNHLY and FYNNEI. The DNA of the CDR3 is TGTGCCAGCAGTTCCCTGAGCTCCTATAATTCACCCCTCCACTTT. The encoded protein is CASSSLSSYNSPLHF. Complete variable domain (other parts from reference TRBV2 and TRBJ1-6): EPEVTQTPSHQVTQMGQEVILRCVPISNHLYFYWYRQILGQKVEFLVSFYNNEISEKSEIFDDQFSVERPDGSNFTLKIRSTKLEDSAMYFCASSSLSSYNSPLHFGNGTRLTVT.

The rearrangement links TRBV2 to TRBJ1-2; D not resolved. Trimming cost V 5 bases and J 0 bases, with 10 bases left between them. Germline values: CDR1 SNHLY, CDR2 FYNNEI. This CDR3 is 14 amino acids long. CDR3 protein: CASSIQVSNYGYTF. The DNA of the CDR3 is TGTGCCAGCAGTATCCAGGTTTCTAACTATGGCTACACCTTC.

The genes are TRBV12-3 or TRBV12-4 and TRBJ1-3, with 7 bases aligning to TRBD1. V lost 3 bases, J lost 4 bases, and 0 bases stayed unmatched. The CDR3 is made up of 13 amino acids. The DNA of the CDR3 is TGTGCCAGCAGTTTGGACAGGGGAAACACCATATATTTT. It codes for CASSLDRGNTIYF.

This chain uses TRBV6-5 with TRBJ1-1; perhaps TRBD1 as D (5 bases). The germline V gene has CDR1 MNHEY and CDR2 SVGAGI. The CDR3 has 15 amino acids. The V and J ends lost 4 bases and 8 bases respectively, with 20 bases between them. This CDR3 is CASSFLGHWPGEAFF. The CDR3 DNA follows: TGTGCCAGCAGTTTTCTAGGACACTGGCCCGGAGAAGCTTTCTTT.

The chain joins TRBV6-5 to TRBJ2-7; TRBD2 might be the D (5 bases). Germline CDR1 and CDR2: MNHEY and SVGAGI. The CDR3 totals 15 residues. V was pared by 4 bases and J by 0 bases, with 13 bases between. The CDR3 bases are TGTGCCAGCAGTTTCGACTATGGGATCTCCTACGAGCAGTACTTC. Translation gives CASSFDYGISYEQYF.

The chain joins TRBV29-1 to TRBJ2-3; D is possibly TRBD2 (6 bases). This CDR3 is built from 13 residues. V was trimmed by 5 bases and J by 4 bases, leaving 13 bases between them. Germline V gives CDR1 SQVTM, CDR2 ANQGSEA. The CDR3: CSVRETRADTQYF. The CDR3 bases are TGCAGCGTTAGGGAGACTAGGGCAGATACGCAGTATTTT.

This chain joins TRBV19 and TRBJ2-3, with 12 bases lining up with TRBD2. The CDR3 totals 15 residues. Germline trimming cut 8 bases from V and 1 base from J; bases unmatched to any gene: 4. The V gene's germline CDR1 is LNHDA and CDR2 SQIVND (reference sequence). The DNA of the CDR3 is TGTGCCAGTCGGAGGACTAGCGGGGGCACAGATACGCAGTATTTT. Amino acid sequence: CASRRTSGGTDTQYF. The full variable domain, completed using reference TRBV19 and TRBJ2-3, is DGGITQSPKYLFRKEGQNVTLSCEQNLNHDAMYWYRQDPGQGLRLIYYSQIVNDFQKGDIAEGYSVSREKKESFPLTVTSAQKNPTAFYLCASRRTSGGTDTQYFGPGTRLTVL.

The chain employs TRBV19 and TRBJ1-1; no definite D call. The CDR3 extends over 14 amino acids. In germline, CDR1 is LNHDA, CDR2 SQIVND (reference sequence). The V and J ends lost 9 bases and 1 base respectively, with 15 bases between them. This CDR3 reads CASLLFGGNTEAFF. In nucleotides, the CDR3 is TGTGCCAGCCTCCTTTTCGGAGGGAACACTGAAGCTTTCTTT.

V usage is TRBV6-5 and J usage is TRBJ2-3, with D tentatively TRBD1 (6 bases). The germline V and J ends were trimmed by 10 bases and 3 bases, with 17 bases remaining between them. Looked up from germline, CDR1 is MNHEY and CDR2 is SVGAGI. The CDR3 totals 14 residues. CDR3 region: CATKNPGATDTQYF. CDR3 sequence (DNA): TGTGCCACCAAAAATCCAGGGGCAACAGATACGCAGTATTTT.

The CDR3 protein is CASSSREGETQYF. The CDR3 DNA sequence: TGTGCCAGCAGCTCTAGGGAGGGAGAGACCCAGTACTTC. This chain joins TRBV11-3 and TRBJ2-5; TRBD2 matches at 7 bases. Trimming cost V 4 bases and J 4 bases; bases outside gene matches: 3. Germline V lookup: CDR1 SGHNT, CDR2 YENEEA. The CDR3 sequence is 13 residues long.

This clone has a single count. The chain joins TRBV19 to TRBJ1-2; D may be TRBD1 (5 bases). CDR1 and CDR2 (germline): LNHDA, SQIVND (reference sequence). V lost 7 bases to trimming and J lost 3 bases, with 12 bases between them. There are 13 residues in the CDR3. CDR3 sequence (DNA): TGTGCCAGTACTTGGGGCGGGGACTATGGCTACACCTTC. Translated: CASTWGGDYGYTF. Full variable domain (remainder filled in from reference TRBV19 and TRBJ1-2): DGGITQSPKYLFRKEGQNVTLSCEQNLNHDAMYWYRQDPGQGLRLIYYSQIVNDFQKGDIAEGYSVSREKKESFPLTVTSAQKNPTAFYLCASTWGGDYGYTFGSGTRLTVV.

Written as DNA, the CDR3 is TGTGCCAGCAGTTCGGGACAGGGGGCGGGGGATACGCAGTATTTT. This gives the protein CASSSGQGAGDTQYF. The chain uses TRBV6-5 and TRBJ2-3; 12 bases are shared with TRBD1. Germline CDR1 MNHEY, CDR2 SVGAGI. The CDR3 runs 15 residues. The V segment lost 4 bases and the J segment 6 bases; nucleotides outside the gene matches: 5.

The chain joins TRBV7-6 to TRBJ2-5; no firm D call. Trimming cost V 3 bases and J 3 bases, with 14 bases left between them. Germline CDR1 reads SGHVS; CDR2 reads FNYEAQ. This CDR3 has 15 amino acids. CDR3 sequence (DNA): TGTGCCAGCAGCTTTTTTTCGAGGAATGAAGAGACCCAGTACTTC. As protein: CASSFFSRNEETQYF.

CDR3 sequence (DNA): TGTGCCAGCAGCCCGACAGGGGGAGGCAATCAGCCCCAGCATTTT. Its protein is CASSPTGGGNQPQHF. The rearrangement joins TRBV7-8 to TRBJ1-5; 9 bases fit TRBD1. V dropped 5 bases and J dropped 2; count of bases not matched to a gene: 4. Germline V gene data show CDR1 as SGHVS and CDR2 as FQNEAQ. There are 15 residues in the CDR3.